This T cell receptor beta chain was obtained from a study of cytomegalovirus exposure and HLA in healthy donors. Study outcomes and limitations: Subsequent analysis revealed that first-cohort TCR clusters tended to co-occur in the 90 to 150 validation repertoires. TCR beta chains numbering 164 were designated cytomegalovirus-associated.

There are 16 residues in the CDR3. The junction had 3 bases not matched to a gene; V was cut back by 0 bases and J by 3 bases. From germline, CDR1 is KGHSH and CDR2 LQKENI. Regarding this clone: Its target is not known.

From the roughly 110-subject validation cohort, which was separate from the roughly 680-subject first cohort, the donors were drawn. Sequencing was performed with immunoSEQ multiplex PCR; in TCRdb, only in-frame clones are kept and a portion is missing. The data hold some 120,000 clones, with approximately 90% observed a single time. V and J are TRBV18 and TRBJ1-2; 11 positions agree with TRBD1. The receptor was derived from a woman aged 18-29 years in good health and CMV-seronegative. Specimen: PBMCs. The CDR3 region is CASSPPLGQGDYGYTF. CDR3 bases: TGTGCCAGCTCACCACCGCTGGGACAGGGGGACTATGGCTACACCTTC.